This TCR beta chain was obtained from a study of cytomegalovirus exposure and HLA in healthy donors (dated by TCRdb to 2016 to 2017). Study-level background: According to a later analysis, one platform produced both the roughly 120 validation repertoires and the 666 repertoires of the first cohort. To predict cytomegalovirus infection status, the study brought together high-throughput TCR immunosequencing, statistical association of individual TCRs with disease status, and machine learning. The study aimed to test whether signatures of past pathogen exposure could be identified by cataloging public T cell receptors. Along with the approximately 700-subject first cohort, a separate validation cohort of over a hundred different subjects was used. General findings and caveats noted by the study authors: Cytomegalovirus status was reported to be diagnosed by the classifier with high specificity and sensitivity in both the original and validation cohorts. In vitro tests confirmed that a few of the cytomegalovirus-associated TCR beta chains recognize cytomegalovirus antigens. A later analysis lacked HLA typing for the validation cohort, so it scored co-occurrence in that cohort across all 110 or so repertoires. A later analysis found that TCRs clustered in the first cohort also tended to co-occur in the 120 validation repertoires, with 94% of cluster scores above 0. The study gave a list of 150 to 200 TCR beta chains associated with cytomegalovirus. It was suggested by the authors that the approach could potentially be generalized to other disease states and immunological phenotypes. While some public TCRs were present in many individuals, most TCR sequences turned up only very rarely across donors.

Points on this clone: The antigen this receptor binds is unknown. Qualities for individual bases were not recorded, and no much larger clone is one base off.

The donors were included in the validation cohort of 100 to 150 subjects, a group kept apart from the roughly 700-subject first cohort. V loses 2 bases of germline sequence and J loses 2 bases, and the interval between the two ends is 10 bases. The germline V gene specifies MNHEY as CDR1 and SVGAGI as CDR2. The CDR3 starts with the cysteine, ends with the phenylalanine, and has 16 residues. The DNA shown is the 48-base CDR3, in frame from base 1. Receptor amplification or capture employed the immunoSEQ multiplex PCR assay. Turning to the authors' computational methods: A statistical classification framework was built for diagnosing cytomegalovirus status from the catalog of TCR beta chain sequences. TCRdb took this table from immuneACCESS and kept in-frame rearrangements with V and J called. Such tables lack part of the clones; where checked against another copy, unresolved V genes explain under half of the gap, and the rest is unexplained. V, J and clone size are taken as reported in that table, and D and trimming were inferred from the DNA itself. The sample contains about 260,000 clones, about nine tenths of them found a single time. Together, the top ten hold 2.5% to 3.5% of the sample.

This sequence uses TRBV6-5 and TRBJ2-6; a weak D assignment points to TRBD1 (5 bases agree). The sequence came from a woman under 40 in good health and CMV-seronegative. The material sequenced was PBMCs. The CDR3 is CASSYRTNPGANVLTF. The base sequence is TGTGCCAGCAGTTACAGGACAAACCCTGGGGCCAACGTCCTGACTTTC.